The present entry profiles one T cell receptor (beta chain) with its context. This clonotype was counted only a few times. Its antigen is still unknown. No base quality values were provided; no much bigger clone lies one nucleotide off. Stable Graves' hyperthyroidism was defined as no progression to ophthalmopathy during 18 months of follow-up. Hyperthyroidism patients were newly diagnosed, with disease duration under 2 months, and aged 18 to 65 years. Exclusion was applied to patients with uncontrolled infections, other autoimmune diseases, pregnancy or lactation. Clinical symptoms, serum thyroxine and TRAb, thyroid ultrasound, and orbital computed tomography formed the basis for the diagnoses. PBMCs were separated from around 9.1 ml of fresh peripheral blood using Ficoll-Paque density gradient centrifugation. Total RNA was extracted with Trizol reagent, and quality was checked on an Agilent 2100 Bioanalyzer.

Its CDR3 holds 16 amino acids, cysteine through phenylalanine. CDR3 DNA only is kept here, 48 bases in frame from base 1. Reading the germline V gene gives CDR1 SGDLS and CDR2 YYNGEE. The V end gives up 0 bases and the J end 3 bases, leaving 6 bases in the junction not matched to a gene. The data are from a study of T cells in Graves' hyperthyroidism and ophthalmopathy (dated by TCRdb to between 2018 and 2021). Regarding the complete study: Peripheral blood samples were taken at initial diagnosis, before any treatment was given. A discovery cohort of about a hundred patients, about 40 with Graves' ophthalmopathy and approximately 57 with stable Graves' hyperthyroidism, was used to find distinguishing TCR V-J signatures. Prospective prediction of ophthalmopathy was tested in an independent validation cohort consisting of about 19 hyperthyroidism patients and around 16 patients who later progressed to ophthalmopathy. The 100 or so discovery patients were divided at random into training and test sets in a 7:3 ratio. In addition, the study compared T-cell repertoires in thyroid tissue and in blood from about 6 Graves' hyperthyroidism patients. After blood sampling, hyperthyroidism patients were treated with methimazole at a starting dose of 30 mg daily, and ophthalmopathy patients were treated with high-dose intravenous methylprednisolone. The paper describes TCR Vbeta CDR3 sequencing of around 130 peripheral blood samples, made up of under 50 ophthalmopathy patients, 70 to 75 hyperthyroidism patients and about 17 progressor patients. General study outcomes and caveats: In validation, progression to ophthalmopathy was predicted by the model with 70.59% sensitivity and around 75% specificity, a median of around 5.9 months before onset. In cross-validation, a model built on a 13 V-J signature told ophthalmopathy apart from stable hyperthyroidism with approximately 91% sensitivity and roughly 81% specificity, and in testing the same model reached 80%/75%. Sample size was not statistically predetermined, and investigators were not blinded to group allocation. Most expanded thyroid clonotypes (frequency above 0.001) were also detected in blood, suggesting blood repertoires may reflect thyroid immune responses.

The TCR beta CDR3 regions were amplified from the RNA transcripts. The TCR CDR3 was subjected to a first round of RT-PCR using the HTBI primer set and the Qiagen OneStep RT-PCR kit. Libraries were constructed in a second round of multiplex PCR, after which size selection and purification were performed. The libraries were sequenced on an Illumina HiSeq2000 using paired-end 100 bp reads. The source study handled its data this way. Raw data were processed with SOAPnuke, discarding reads with adapters, uncalled bases, mean Phred below 15, or no exact constant-primer or identifier match. COPE v1.2.5 was used to merge high-quality paired reads, and clonotypes were defined as unique nucleotide sequences. Clonotypes were aligned to IMGT TRBV, TRBD and TRBJ reference segments using MiTCR v1.1. Analysis was restricted to V-J combinations with a frequency above 0.0001, which covered roughly 99% of repertoires. A TCS score was defined as the ratio between F50 (clonal expansion) and ExV (chaos), using BLOSUM62-based TCRdist between CDR3 peptides within each V-J. Welch's t-statistics and random forest reduced fewer than 600 V-J features to 13, which were used in a naive Bayes classifier (R e1071). The public reads were reprocessed in TCRdb via fastp at Q25 and MiXCR, keeping in-frame beta chains. Here each entry gathers all rows of one CDR3 protein and keeps the most common genes and DNA. The V and J calls, along with clone size, are taken from TCRdb and not from the paper's own processing. The table for this sample lists 600,000 or so distinct CDR3 sequences; about a sixth of them were counted only once. 3.5% to 4% of the sample belongs to the ten largest clones.

Sample: blood. The V and J segments used are TRBV9 and TRBJ2-3; 8 central bases correspond to TRBD2. The TCR originated in a woman aged 25 to 39 with Graves' hyperthyroidism. CDR3 sequence: CASSVESGSKTDTQYF. DNA sequence: TGTGCCAGCAGCGTAGAAAGCGGGAGTAAGACAGATACGCAGTATTTT.